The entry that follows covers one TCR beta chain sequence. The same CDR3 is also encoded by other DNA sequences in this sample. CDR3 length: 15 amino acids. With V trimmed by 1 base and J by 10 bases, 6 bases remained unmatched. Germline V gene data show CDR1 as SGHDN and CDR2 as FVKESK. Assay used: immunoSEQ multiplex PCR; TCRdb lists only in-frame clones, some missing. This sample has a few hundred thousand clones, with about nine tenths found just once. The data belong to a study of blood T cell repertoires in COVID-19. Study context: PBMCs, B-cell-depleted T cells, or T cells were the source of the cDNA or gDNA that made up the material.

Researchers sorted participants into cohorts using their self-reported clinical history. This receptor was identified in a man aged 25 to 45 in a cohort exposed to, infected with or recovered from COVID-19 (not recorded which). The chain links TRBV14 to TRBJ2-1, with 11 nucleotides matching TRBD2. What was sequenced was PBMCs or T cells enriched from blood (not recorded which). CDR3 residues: CASSQGLAGGGEQFF. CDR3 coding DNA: TGTGCCAGCAGCCAAGGGCTAGCGGGAGGAGGCGAGCAGTTCTTC.